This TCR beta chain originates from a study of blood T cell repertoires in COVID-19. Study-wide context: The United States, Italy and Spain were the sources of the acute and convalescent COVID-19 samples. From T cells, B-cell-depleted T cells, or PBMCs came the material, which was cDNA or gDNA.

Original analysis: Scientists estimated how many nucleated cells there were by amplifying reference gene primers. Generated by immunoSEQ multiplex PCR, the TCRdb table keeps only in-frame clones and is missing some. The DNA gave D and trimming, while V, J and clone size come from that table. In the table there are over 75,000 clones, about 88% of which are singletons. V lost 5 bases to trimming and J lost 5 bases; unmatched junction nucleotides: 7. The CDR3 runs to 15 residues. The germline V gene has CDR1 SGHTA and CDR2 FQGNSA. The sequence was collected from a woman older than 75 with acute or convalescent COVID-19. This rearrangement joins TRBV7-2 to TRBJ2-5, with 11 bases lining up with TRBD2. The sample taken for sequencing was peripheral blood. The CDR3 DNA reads TGTGCCAGCAGCGCGCTAGCGGGAGGAGGGGAGACCCAGTACTTC. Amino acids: CASSALAGGGETQYF.